These 3 T cell receptor beta chains were all obtained from the same sample, sequenced in a study of blood T cells in healthy people across ages. Using a J-beta primer mix together with a sample-barcoded 5' primer, a second PCR was run for roughly 7 to 12 cycles. In TCRdb, the 5' RACE reads were re-called with MiXCR into one record per CDR3 protein. The sample has hundreds of thousands of distinct CDR3 sequences; 40% to 65% are singletons. The specimen sequenced was blood. Source of these receptors: a woman of 80 years or more in good health.

This rearrangement joins TRBV6-1 to TRBJ2-3; D not certain. V shed 6 bases and J shed 0 bases, with 10 bases lying between them. The CDR3 sequence is 14 residues long. The germline V gene encodes CDR1 MNHNS and CDR2 SASEGT. CDR3 sequence (DNA): TGTGCCAGCAGAGATGTACCTAGCACAGATACGCAGTATTTT. It is translated as CASRDVPSTDTQYF.

V usage is TRBV13 and J usage is TRBJ1-1; 10 nucleotides line up with TRBD1. CDR1 and CDR2 (germline): PRHDT, FYEKMQ (reference sequence). Unmatched junction bases numbered 13, after V lost 5 bases and J lost 7 bases. The CDR3 extends over 16 amino acids. The DNA for the CDR3 is TGTGCCAGCAGCGCTTCCGGGACAGGGGTTCGGGGTGAAGCTTTCTTT. Translating it yields CASSASGTGVRGEAFF.

This clonotype was seen a single time. A read error may explain this, as a much larger clone is one base away. V and J are TRBV29-1 and TRBJ2-1, with unresolved D. The J call may be incorrect, as the DNA end agrees better with TRBJ2-7. Germline values: CDR1 SQVTM, CDR2 ANQGSEA. There are 16 residues in the CDR3. CDR3 protein: CSVDGLEKSSYNEQYF. The CDR3, as DNA: TGCAGCGTTGACGGTTTGGAGAAGAGCTCCTACAATGAGCAGTACTTC.